This entry lists 8 T cell receptor beta chains sequenced from one sample in a study of CD8+ T cells in alopecia areata. Extraction and reverse transcription of RNA yielded cDNA as the sequencing template. This table comes from immunoSEQ multiplex PCR, and its TCRdb copy is limited to in-frame clones, with some not included. The data contain about 250,000 clones, 45% to 70% of them seen just once; the ten biggest clones take up about 0.93%. Treatment defined: oral pan-JAK inhibitor, 5-10 mg twice daily. The source was CD4+ T cells sorted from blood, collected at week 52, from a patient treated with tofacitinib. The receptors originated from a human donor with alopecia areata.

The J gene is TRBJ1-1, the V gene TRBV7-2, with a possible D match to TRBD1 (6 bases). In germline, CDR1 is SGHTA, CDR2 FQGNSA. There are 14 residues in the CDR3. Deletions cut 7 bases from V and 3 bases from J, with 15 bases between. The DNA for the CDR3 is TGTGCCAGCACCCCCCGAGGGGGTGACACTGAAGCTTTCTTT. It yields the protein CASTPRGGDTEAFF.

The V call is TRBV2, the J call TRBJ2-3; 13 bases are a match to TRBD2. Looked up from germline, CDR1 is SNHLY and CDR2 is FYNNEI. Trimming at V came to 6 bases and at J to 4 bases, leaving 7 bases not matched to a gene. This CDR3 spans 16 amino acids. This CDR3 reads CASRKGLAGSPDTQYF. CDR3 sequence (DNA): TGTGCCAGCAGGAAGGGACTAGCGGGATCCCCAGATACGCAGTATTTT.

This chain uses TRBV30 with TRBJ2-5, with 9 bases matching TRBD2. Per the germline V gene, CDR1 is GTSNPN and CDR2 is SVGIG (reference sequence). The CDR3 runs to 14 residues. Losses at the gene ends were 3 bases for V and 2 bases for J; bases not matched to a gene: 4. The CDR3 region has the DNA TGTGCCTGGAGCTGGCTAGCGGGGCAAGAGACCCAGTACTTC. It specifies CAWSWLAGQETQYF.

There are a few counts of this clone. V and J are TRBV30 and TRBJ1-6; D remains unclear. Germline-derived CDR1 and CDR2 are GTSNPN and SVGIG (reference sequence). V dropped 3 bases and J dropped 9 bases, with 12 bases sitting between them. This CDR3 spans 13 amino acids. CDR3 nucleotides: TGTGCCTGGAGAGCGAACGGCCGTTCACCCCTCCACTTT. The encoded protein is CAWRANGRSPLHF.

The V and J genes are TRBV30 and TRBJ1-2; no clear D gene. The V gene's germline CDR1 is GTSNPN and CDR2 SVGIG (reference sequence). The CDR3 is 13 residues long. V was cut by 5 bases and J by 0 bases, with 10 bases left in between. DNA of the CDR3: TGTGCCTGGGGGCAAAGGGCTAACTATGGCTACACCTTC. The encoded protein is CAWGQRANYGYTF.

The chain employs TRBV9 and TRBJ2-2; D unresolved. Trimming shortened V by 5 bases and J by 5 bases, and 4 bases separated the two germline ends. Germline CDR1 SGDLS, CDR2 YYNGEE. The CDR3 totals 11 residues. CDR3 nucleotide sequence: TGTGCCAGCAGTCAAACCGGGGAGCTGTTTTTT. Residues: CASSQTGELFF.

The gene calls are TRBV10-3 and TRBJ1-1; D perhaps matches TRBD1 (6 bases). The CDR3 spans 14 residues. Germline-derived CDR1 and CDR2 are ENHRY and SYGVKD. Trimming cost V 3 bases and J 5 bases, with 13 bases left between them. CDR3 in DNA: TGTGCCATCAGTGAAGCGCAAGGGGGAACTGAAGCTTTCTTT. This encodes CAISEAQGGTEAFF.

V is TRBV30 and J is TRBJ1-2; 9 bases line up with TRBD1. Germline CDR1 is GTSNPN and CDR2 is SVGIG (reference sequence). The CDR3 consists of 15 residues. Trimming at V came to 3 bases and at J to 5 bases, leaving 10 bases not matched to a gene. CDR3 region: CAWRVDRGVSYGYTF. The CDR3 region has the DNA TGTGCCTGGAGAGTAGACAGGGGGGTTTCGTATGGCTACACCTTC.